One sample yielded the 15 T cell receptor beta chains listed below, sequenced in a study of technical replicates of blood from a handful of donors. Method: immunoSEQ multiplex PCR; TCRdb's copy keeps in-frame clones and lacks some. The table shows 99,000 or so clones, with about 95% occurring only once. Sequencing used T cells isolated from PBMCs. The receptors derive from a human donor in good health.

The gene calls are TRBV27 and TRBJ2-5; unclear D gene. The CDR3 totals 13 residues. The germline CDR1 and CDR2 sequences are MNHEY and SMNVEV (reference sequence). V lost 3 bases, J lost 2 bases, and 7 bases lay in between. CDR3 DNA sequence: TGTGCCAGCAGTTTTGGGCTTCAAGAGACCCAGTACTTC. Residues: CASSFGLQETQYF.

The rearrangement links TRBV5-6 to TRBJ2-3; the D gene is possibly TRBD2 (5 bases). CDR1 is SGHDT and CDR2 is YYEEEE in the germline V gene. V lost 3 bases and J lost 6, with 8 bases in between. The CDR3 loop spans 12 amino acids. CDR3 residues: CASSYTGDTQYF. The CDR3 DNA is TGTGCCAGCAGCTACACGGGGGATACGCAGTATTTT.

This chain joins TRBV2 and TRBJ2-7; TRBD2 aligns across 9 bases. With V trimmed by 7 bases and J by 4 bases, 8 bases remained unmatched. Germline CDR1 SNHLY, CDR2 FYNNEI. This CDR3 region has 14 residues. The CDR3 protein is CASIQAGGLYEQYF. CDR3 nucleotide sequence: TGTGCCAGCATACAAGCGGGAGGTCTATACGAGCAGTACTTC.

The chain combines TRBV27 with TRBJ2-7, with 11 bases fitting TRBD2. The V and J ends lost 4 bases and 2 bases, in that order; junction bases with no gene match: 1. Germline loops: CDR1 MNHEY, CDR2 SMNVEV (reference sequence). The CDR3 has 14 residues. The CDR3 loop reads CASSSGLAAYEQYF. The CDR3 nucleotides are TGTGCCAGCAGTTCGGGACTAGCGGCCTACGAGCAGTACTTC.

V gene TRBV5-1 combines with J gene TRBJ2-1, with 14 bases aligning to TRBD2. Trimming took 4 bases from V and 14 from J; bases not matched to a gene: 5. CDR3 size: 13 residues. Per the germline V gene, CDR1 is SGHRS and CDR2 is YFSETQ. CDR3 region: CASSERLAGGEFF. DNA of the CDR3: TGCGCCAGCAGCGAGAGACTAGCGGGGGGGGAGTTCTTC. The variable domain in full, with the rest retrieved from reference TRBV5-1 and TRBJ2-1, is KAGVTQTPRYLIKTRGQQVTLSCSPISGHRSVSWYQQTPGQGLQFLFEYFSETQRNKGNFPGRFSGRQFSNSRSEMNVSTLELGDSALYLCASSERLAGGEFFGPGTRLTVL.

In its sample, this clone was seen once. Germline is not matched at one junction end, which may reflect a read error. The chain's CDR3 is CASSMGGWPQVF. The CDR3 bases are TGTGCCAGTAGTATGGGCGGGTGGCCTCAGGTCTTC. The chain combines TRBV19 with TRBJ2-1, with D possibly being TRBD2 (5 bases). Germline CDR1 is LNHDA and CDR2 is SQIVND (reference sequence). This CDR3 spans 12 amino acids. Combining the CDR3 with reference TRBV19 and TRBJ2-1 gives the whole variable domain DGGITQSPKYLFRKEGQNVTLSCEQNLNHDAMYWYRQDPGQGLRLIYYSQIVNDFQKGDIAEGYSVSREKKESFPLTVTSAQKNPTAFYLCASSMGGWPQVFGPGTRLTVL.

J is TRBJ2-3 and V is TRBV28; TRBD1 matches 7 bases. The ends lost 6 bases at V and 5 bases at J; junction bases unmatched: 8. CDR1 and CDR2 from the germline V gene are MDHEN and SYDVKM. The CDR3 length is 14 residues. The CDR3 coding sequence is TGTGCCAGCAGCTGGGACAGCCAATTAGATACGCAGTATTTT. This translates into CASSWDSQLDTQYF. Full variable domain (remainder filled in from reference TRBV28 and TRBJ2-3): DVKVTQSSRYLVKRTGEKVFLECVQDMDHENMFWYRQDPGLGLRLIYFSYDVKMKEKGDIPEGYSVSREKKERFSLILESASTNQTSMYLCASSWDSQLDTQYFGPGTRLTVL.

The chain uses TRBV28 and TRBJ2-3, with 7 bases matching TRBD2. Germline-derived CDR1 and CDR2 are MDHEN and SYDVKM. Germline trimming cut 6 bases from V and 2 bases from J; bases unmatched to any gene: 11. The CDR3 sequence is 16 residues long. This CDR3 is CASRDGTTIHTDTQYF. In DNA, the CDR3 is TGTGCCAGCAGAGACGGGACTACCATCCACACAGATACGCAGTATTTT.

V is TRBV7-2 and J is TRBJ2-1; 8 positions agree with TRBD2. This CDR3 spans 17 amino acids. The germline CDR1 and CDR2 sequences are SGHTA and FQGNSA. V gave up 5 bases and J gave up 1 base; unmatched junction bases: 10. Written as DNA, the CDR3 is TGTGCCAGCAGCGAAGCGGGGGAGTTGCGATCCTACAATGAGCAGTTCTTC. It translates to CASSEAGELRSYNEQFF. The entire variable domain, with the rest obtained from reference TRBV7-2 and TRBJ2-1, is as follows: GAGVSQSPSNKVTEKGKDVELRCDPISGHTALYWYRQSLGQGLEFLIYFQGNSAPDKSGLPSDRFSAERTGGSVSTLTIQRTQQEDSAVYLCASSEAGELRSYNEQFFGPGTRLTVL.

This clone was found once. The chain links TRBV6-1 to TRBJ2-7; D is possibly TRBD1 (6 bases). Trimming removed 5 bases from V and 5 bases from J, with 16 bases in between. There are 14 residues in the CDR3. The germline gives CDR1 MNHNS, CDR2 SASEGT. CDR3 nucleotides: TGTGCCAGCAGTACAGGGTCCAGTCTCGACGAGCAGTACTTC. Its protein is CASSTGSSLDEQYF.

This chain connects TRBV4-2 to TRBJ2-1; D call uncertain. CDR1 LGHNA and CDR2 YNFKEQ come from the germline V gene. There are 15 residues in the CDR3. V was trimmed by 2 bases and J by 4 bases, leaving 12 bases between them. The CDR3 loop reads CASSQSTPRYNEQFF. CDR3 nucleotide sequence: TGTGCCAGCAGCCAATCTACTCCGCGATACAATGAGCAGTTCTTC.

The genes are TRBV7-8 and TRBJ1-6, with 10 positions matching TRBD1. The CDR3 is made up of 16 amino acids. V trimming: 1 base; J trimming: 9 bases; junction bases outside the gene matches: 6. Germline CDR1 is SGHVS and CDR2 is FQNEAQ. CDR3 residues: CASSLGDRGRPSPLHF. The CDR3 bases are TGTGCCAGCAGCTTAGGAGACAGGGGGCGACCTTCACCCCTCCACTTT. Looking up the rest from reference TRBV7-8 and TRBJ1-6 gives the full variable domain: GAGVSQSPRYKVAKRGQDVALRCDPISGHVSLFWYQQALGQGPEFLTYFQNEAQLDKSGLPSDRFFAERPEGSVSTLKIQRTQQEDSAVYLCASSLGDRGRPSPLHFGNGTRLTVT.

The gene calls are TRBV6-1 and TRBJ2-1, with D tentatively TRBD2 (7 bases). There are 17 residues in the CDR3. V was pared by 0 bases and J by 1 base, with 13 bases between. Germline V gene lookup returns CDR1 MNHNS and CDR2 SASEGT. The CDR3 DNA sequence: TGTGCCAGCAGTGAAGCCCCCGGGGGGCAGTCCTACAATGAGCAGTTCTTC. Its translation: CASSEAPGGQSYNEQFF.

V gene TRBV25-1 combines with J gene TRBJ2-4, with 7 bases fitting TRBD1. Germline trimming cut 3 bases from V and 5 bases from J; bases unmatched to any gene: 4. The germline V gene encodes CDR1 MGHDK and CDR2 SYGVNS. The CDR3 is made up of 14 amino acids. CDR3 bases: TGTGCCAGCAGTGACCCAACAGGGGAAAACATTCAGTACTTC. This gives the protein CASSDPTGENIQYF.

V is TRBV5-4 and J is TRBJ2-7; D may be TRBD2 (7 bases). V lost 4 bases, J lost 3 bases, and 14 bases lay in between. Germline assignment: CDR1 SGHNT and CDR2 YYREEE (reference sequence). The CDR3 covers 14 residues. The CDR3 protein is CASSVRGADYEQYF. CDR3 nucleotide sequence: TGTGCCAGCAGCGTTCGGGGGGCCGACTACGAGCAGTACTTC.